This TCR beta chain was identified in a study of T cell repertoires in cytomegalovirus infection. The study's findings and limits: Dominant in the ex vivo response were TCR beta clonotypes restricted by HLA-C and specific for CMV.

This CDR3 region has 15 residues. V lost 1 base, J lost 0 bases, and 10 bases lay in between. The germline CDR1 and CDR2 sequences are SGHTA and FQGNSA. TCRdb independently ran MiXCR on the reads; one entry per CDR3 protein. The sample has 200,000 to 300,000 distinct CDR3 sequences, over 9% seen once. In its sample, this clonotype was seen a few times. Its antigen is currently unknown. Sample: PBMCs. The chain carries TRBV7-2 and TRBJ2-7, with TRBD2 as a possible D gene (5 bases). The receptor's source is a human donor in good health (CMV status not recorded). Some clones in this sample may be carry-over from other donors' samples. The CDR3 region is CASSLVGVGSYEQYF. The DNA of the CDR3 is TGTGCCAGCAGCTTAGTGGGAGTCGGCTCCTACGAGCAGTACTTC.